Below, 20 T cell receptor beta chains from the same sample are listed, as sequenced in a study of regulatory T cells in long-lasting Graves disease. Time point noted: newly diagnosed GD, antithyroid drugs for less than 3 months. The TCR library was made from RNA that had been extracted from PBMCs in TRIzol. The authors built TCR beta libraries using iRepertoire HTBI primers and Arm-PCR of CDR3 regions. TCRdb independently ran MiXCR on the multiplex PCR reads; one entry per CDR3 protein. This table holds about 220,000 distinct CDR3 sequences, roughly 19% found once. Separately, the same data were catalogued under a study of T cells in Graves' hyperthyroidism and ophthalmopathy.

The specimen was peripheral blood mononuclear cells (PBMCs), collected at new diagnosis, from a patient treated with antithyroid drugs. These receptor sequences come from a woman aged 30 to 39 with Graves disease.

This clonotype has ten or more counts. V and J are TRBV2 and TRBJ2-7, with TRBD2 identical over 10 bases. Germline loops: CDR1 SNHLY, CDR2 FYNNEI. The V gene end was trimmed by 7 bases and the J gene end by 1 base; junction bases not matched to a gene: 13. The CDR3 runs 17 residues. CDR3 amino acids: CASKPSLLAGLSYEQYF. The CDR3 DNA is TGTGCCAGCAAGCCATCCTTACTAGCGGGGCTTTCCTACGAGCAGTACTTC.

J is TRBJ2-7 and V is TRBV5-1, with TRBD2 identical over 11 bases. CDR1 and CDR2 from the germline V gene are SGHRS and YFSETQ. The CDR3 has 14 amino acids. Trimming cost V 6 bases and J 6 bases; bases outside gene matches: 8. CDR3 nucleotide sequence: TGCGCCAGCATCGGGACTAGCGGAGCGGGCGAGCAGTACTTC. Translating gives CASIGTSGAGEQYF.

In the case of this clonotype: The conserved phenylalanine or tryptophan is not found at the CDR3 terminus, so this likely reflects a read error. This rearrangement joins TRBV13 to TRBJ1-6; TRBD1 is a possible D gene (5 bases). Germline CDR1 and CDR2: PRHDT and FYEKMQ (reference sequence). This CDR3 region has 15 residues. V was pared by 5 bases and J by 8 bases, with 16 bases between. The CDR3 protein is CASSPTGHEDSPLHI. The CDR3, as DNA: TGTGCCAGCAGCCCGACCGGACACGAGGATTCACCCCTCCACATT.

This clonotype was observed a few times. The rearrangement links TRBV6-1 to TRBJ2-3; TRBD2 matches 9 bases. J lost 9 bases, V lost 6 bases, and 7 bases had no gene match. CDR1 MNHNS and CDR2 SASEGT come from the germline V gene. The CDR3 sequence is 13 residues long. The CDR3 protein is CASSRGGARTQYF. CDR3 DNA sequence: TGTGCCAGCAGCCGCGGGGGGGCGCGGACGCAGTATTTT.

There are many counts of this clonotype. The chain uses TRBV2 and TRBJ1-5; possibly TRBD1 for D (5 bases). Germline CDR1 and CDR2: SNHLY and FYNNEI. The V gene lost 0 bases and the J gene lost 9 bases, with 15 bases spanning the gap. The CDR3 consists of 15 residues. CDR3 region: CASSEASGTQPPQHF. CDR3 in DNA: TGTGCCAGCAGTGAAGCCTCAGGGACGCAACCGCCCCAGCATTTT.

This clonotype occurred many times. This rearrangement joins TRBV3-1 to TRBJ2-1, with 13 bases matching TRBD2. Germline V gene data show CDR1 as LGHDT and CDR2 as YNNKEL (reference sequence). This CDR3 region has 16 residues. J was trimmed by 8 bases and V by 1 base; bases with no gene match: 5. This CDR3 reads CASSQGTSGSVYEQFF. In DNA form, the CDR3 reads TGTGCCAGCAGCCAAGGGACTAGCGGGAGTGTTTATGAGCAGTTCTTC.

The table lists this clonotype with many counts. The chain has TRBV20-1 and TRBJ1-1, with 7 bases aligning to TRBD1. Trimming took 6 bases from V and 11 from J; bases not matched to a gene: 6. The germline CDR1 and CDR2 sequences are DFQATT and SNEGSKA (reference sequence). The CDR3 sequence is 10 residues long. In DNA form, the CDR3 reads TGCAGTGCCCGACAGGGAGAGGCTTTCTTT. Amino acids: CSARQGEAFF.

This clonotype was counted between two and nine times. The V call is TRBV11-2, the J call TRBJ1-3; possible D gene TRBD1, 6 bases. The ends were cut back, 0 bases at V and 2 bases at J, with 14 bases in the middle. The CDR3 has 17 amino acids. Germline CDR1 and CDR2: SGHAT and FQNNGV. CDR3 sequence reads: CASSLDFYRVTGNTIYF. The CDR3 nucleotides are TGTGCCAGCAGCTTAGATTTTTACAGGGTGACTGGAAACACCATATATTTT.

This clonotype was recorded a few times. This chain joins TRBV20-1 and TRBJ1-5; possibly TRBD1 for D (5 bases). Germline lookup yields CDR1 DFQATT and CDR2 SNEGSKA (reference sequence). The CDR3 sequence is 15 residues long. V lost 6 bases and J lost 6, with 21 bases in between. CDR3 in amino acids: CSATPRRGERQPQHF. The CDR3 nucleotides read TGCAGTGCCACCCCCCGCCGGGGCGAGCGTCAGCCCCAGCATTTT.

In its sample, this clonotype was seen many times. V usage is TRBV4-1 and J usage is TRBJ1-6, with TRBD1 matching over 9 bases. The CDR3 is made up of 16 amino acids. With V trimmed by 1 base and J by 7 bases, 5 bases remained unmatched. Germline V gene sequence: CDR1 MGHRA, CDR2 YSYEKL. In nucleotides, the CDR3 is TGCGCCAGCAGCCAAGTCCGGGGGACAGGGAATTCACCCCTCCACTTT. This gives the protein CASSQVRGTGNSPLHF.

The gene calls are TRBV5-6 and TRBJ2-2, with D unresolved. This CDR3 is built from 15 residues. V was shortened by 1 base and J by 1 base, with 8 bases between the two germline ends. In germline, CDR1 is SGHDT, CDR2 YYEEEE. The CDR3 sequence: CASSLLILNTGELFF. As DNA, the CDR3 is TGTGCCAGCAGCTTGTTAATCCTGAACACCGGGGAGCTGTTTTTT.

The chain uses TRBV11-1 and TRBJ2-5; D may match TRBD1 or TRBD2 (5 bases each). Trimming stripped 5 bases from V and 6 bases from J, with 10 bases between. The V gene's germline CDR1 is SGHAT and CDR2 FQDESV (reference sequence). The CDR3 consists of 12 residues. CDR3 DNA: TGTGCCAGCAGCGGGGGTTGGAAGACCCAGTACTTC. Protein product: CASSGGWKTQYF. Full variable domain (rest looked up from reference TRBV11-1 and TRBJ2-5): EAEVAQSPRYKITEKSQAVAFWCDPISGHATLYWYRQILGQGPELLVQFQDESVVDDSQLPKDRFSAERLKGVDSTLKIQPAELGDSAMYLCASSGGWKTQYFGPGTRLLVL.

This clonotype showed up many times. The chain combines TRBV6-2 or TRBV6-3 with TRBJ1-1; 10 bases are shared with TRBD1. The CDR3 spans 20 residues. CDR1 MNHEY and CDR2 SVGEGT come from the germline V gene. With V trimmed by 0 bases and J by 5 bases, 18 bases remained unmatched. The CDR3 sequence: CASSYSGTGASSGEVTEAFF. CDR3 bases: TGTGCCAGCAGTTACTCTGGGACAGGGGCCTCCTCGGGCGAAGTTACTGAAGCTTTCTTT.

V gene TRBV28 combines with J gene TRBJ2-3; 10 bases align to TRBD2. Germline CDR1 and CDR2: MDHEN and SYDVKM. V dropped 3 bases and J dropped 5; count of bases not matched to a gene: 8. This CDR3 is built from 16 residues. The CDR3 sequence: CASSFPLAGVKDTQYF. The CDR3 nucleotides read TGTGCCAGCAGTTTCCCCCTAGCGGGAGTTAAAGATACGCAGTATTTT. Full variable domain (missing parts from reference TRBV28 and TRBJ2-3): DVKVTQSSRYLVKRTGEKVFLECVQDMDHENMFWYRQDPGLGLRLIYFSYDVKMKEKGDIPEGYSVSREKKERFSLILESASTNQTSMYLCASSFPLAGVKDTQYFGPGTRLTVL.

At least ten counts were recorded for this clonotype. The rearrangement joins TRBV20-1 to TRBJ1-5, with D maybe TRBD1 (5 bases). The V gene lost 3 bases and the J gene lost 3 bases, with 21 bases spanning the gap. The germline V gene encodes CDR1 DFQATT and CDR2 SNEGSKA (reference sequence). The CDR3 is 17 residues long. CDR3 residues: CSASHHSGTNNNQPQHF. In DNA form, the CDR3 reads TGCAGTGCTAGTCATCATTCGGGGACGAACAACAATCAGCCCCAGCATTTT.

This clonotype was seen only a few times. A clone one base away is much larger, so this may be a read error. The V call is TRBV28, the J call TRBJ2-3; D gene uncertain. Trimming stripped 5 bases from V and 2 bases from J, with 8 bases between. The germline gives CDR1 MDHEN, CDR2 SYDVKM. The CDR3 extends over 13 amino acids. The DNA of the CDR3 is TGTGCCAGCAGTACCCTCCACACAGATACGCAGTATTTT. It specifies CASSTLHTDTQYF.

This clonotype was detected many times. The chain joins TRBV27 to TRBJ2-3; the D call may be TRBD1 or TRBD2 (5 bases each). The V gene's germline CDR1 is MNHEY and CDR2 SMNVEV (reference sequence). The CDR3 spans 15 residues. V was pared by 5 bases and J by 5 bases, with 17 bases between. CDR3 DNA sequence: TGTGCCAGCAGTATGAACGGGGTTGGGGGAGATACGCAGTATTTT. Protein sequence: CASSMNGVGGDTQYF.

This clonotype has at least ten counts. The CDR3 DNA sequence: TGTGCCAGCAGTGAAGTCAGCTATGGCTACACCTTC. This encodes CASSEVSYGYTF. The chain carries TRBV2 and TRBJ1-2, with D unclear. CDR1 is SNHLY and CDR2 is FYNNEI in the germline V gene. The length of the CDR3 is 12 residues. V was clipped by 1 base and J by 4 bases, with 4 bases between them. Full variable domain (outside the CDR3, taken from reference TRBV2 and TRBJ1-2): EPEVTQTPSHQVTQMGQEVILRCVPISNHLYFYWYRQILGQKVEFLVSFYNNEISEKSEIFDDQFSVERPDGSNFTLKIRSTKLEDSAMYFCASSEVSYGYTFGSGTRLTVV.

This clonotype has a count of ten or more. The gene calls are TRBV29-1 and TRBJ1-3; D gene ambiguous. The V gene lost 4 bases and the J gene lost 4 bases, with 14 bases spanning the gap. The CDR3 runs to 14 residues. The germline V gene has CDR1 SQVTM and CDR2 ANQGSEA. The CDR3, as DNA: TGCAGCGTTGCGGGGAGGGCCGGAGGAAACACCATATATTTT. This gives the protein CSVAGRAGGNTIYF.

This clonotype occurred many times. The chain has TRBV3-1 and TRBJ1-4; no reliable D call. CDR1 is LGHDT and CDR2 is YNNKEL in the germline V gene (reference sequence). The CDR3 is made up of 13 amino acids. V was trimmed by 3 bases and J by 3 bases, leaving 5 bases between them. In nucleotides, the CDR3 is TGTGCCAGCAGCCATGTAGCTAATGAAAAACTGTTTTTT. Its translation is CASSHVANEKLFF. Combining the CDR3 with reference TRBV3-1 and TRBJ1-4 gives the whole variable domain DTAVSQTPKYLVTQMGNDKSIKCEQNLGHDTMYWYKQDSKKFLKIMFSYNNKELIINETVPNRFSPKSPDKAHLNLHINSLELGDSAVYFCASSHVANEKLFFGSGTQLSVL.